These T cell receptor beta chains were read from a single sample in a study of CD8 T cell repertoires and HIV-1 epitope variants. Method: immunoSEQ multiplex PCR; TCRdb's copy keeps in-frame clones and lacks some. In the table there are some 1,200 clones, more than 60% of which are singletons. No antigen has been identified for these receptors. The sequenced sample consisted of cultured CD8+ T cells derived from PBMCs. These receptors were obtained from a male donor with HIV. The CDR3 runs from the conserved cysteine through the conserved F or W. D genes are given only for firm matches. The size field is filled for only some rows; it gives once, few, many or a size class.

j_gene	v_gene	abundance	d_gene	CDR3nt	CDR3aa
TRBJ2-1	TRBV29-1	.	TRBD1	TGCAGCGTTGAATGGTATTGGACAGGGGAGTCCAATGAGCAGTTCTTC	CSVEWYWTGESNEQFF
TRBJ1-4	TRBV30	.	.	TGTGCCTGGGGCGAGAATGAAAAACTGTTTTTT	CAWGENEKLFF
TRBJ2-7	TRBV9	.	.	TGTGCCAGCAGCGTGTCAGGGGGGATGGACGAGCAGTACTTC	CASSVSGGMDEQYF
TRBJ1-5	TRBV28	.	.	TGTGCCAGCAGAAACACAGGCAATCAGCCCCAGCATTTT	CASRNTGNQPQHF
TRBJ1-6	TRBV14	.	TRBD1	TGTGCCAGCAGGCCCGGACAGGGGTATAATTCACCCCTCCACTTT	CASRPGQGYNSPLHF
TRBJ2-7	TRBV5-1	.	TRBD2	TGCGCCAGCAGTGAGGGAGCGGGACCCTACGAGCAGTACTTC	CASSEGAGPYEQYF
TRBJ2-3	TRBV28	.	.	TGTGCCAGCAGTTTATCGACTAGCACAGATACGCAGTATTTT	CASSLSTSTDTQYF
TRBJ2-5	TRBV29-1	.	.	TGCAGCGTTGAATGGGTTAGCGGAAACCTGCAAGAGACCCAGTACTTC	CSVEWVSGNLQETQYF
TRBJ1-2	TRBV6-5	.	TRBD1	TGTGCCAGCAGTCCGGGACAGGGGGCTGGGTATGGCTACACCTTC	CASSPGQGAGYGYTF
TRBJ2-5	TRBV5-4	.	TRBD2	TGTGCCAGCAGCGCGGTTATCGGGGGGAACCAAGAGACCCAGTACTTC	CASSAVIGGNQETQYF
TRBJ2-2	TRBV7-9	few	TRBD1	TGTGCCAGCAGCTTAGCGCATACGGGACAGTTCACCGGGGAGCTGTTTTTT	CASSLAHTGQFTGELFF
TRBJ2-7	TRBV9	once	.	TGTGCCAGCAGCGTAGGTGACCTTCGGGGTTACGAGCAGTACTTC	CASSVGDLRGYEQYF
TRBJ2-3	TRBV5-8	few	TRBD1	TGTGCCAGCAGCTCCGGGACAGGGGGCACAGATACGCAGTATTTT	CASSSGTGGTDTQYF
TRBJ2-5	TRBV7-7	.	TRBD1	TGTGCCAGCAGCCGACAGGGTCAAGAGACCCAGTACTTC	CASSRQGQETQYF
TRBJ2-7	TRBV19	once	TRBD2	TGTGCCAGTAGCCCAGCGGGAGGGTGGAACGAGCAGTACTTC	CASSPAGGWNEQYF
TRBJ2-4	TRBV19	.	TRBD2	TGTGCCAGTAGTATAGTGACTAGCGGGCGGAACATTCAGTACTTC	CASSIVTSGRNIQYF
TRBJ1-1	TRBV5-6	few	.	TGTGCCAGCAGCCGTTTGAGACAGCGCATGAACACTGAAGCTTTCTTT	CASSRLRQRMNTEAFF
TRBJ1-1	TRBV19	.	.	TGTGCCAGTAGTATAGCTAGCAGGGGAAACACTGAAGCTTTCTTT	CASSIASRGNTEAFF
TRBJ1-1	TRBV28	few	TRBD1	TGTGCCAGCAGTCCCATTGGGACAGGAGAAGCTTTCTTT	CASSPIGTGEAFF
TRBJ1-6	TRBV4-1	.	.	TGCGCCAGCAGCCAAGATACGGGGGCCAGGAATTCACCCCTCCACTTT	CASSQDTGARNSPLHF
TRBJ2-1	TRBV15	.	.	TGTGCCACCAGCAGAGATAGCCGCTACAATGAGCAGTTCTTC	CATSRDSRYNEQFF
TRBJ1-2	TRBV13	.	TRBD1	TGTGCCAGCAGCTTACCAGGGACAGGGGAGCTCGGTGGCTACACCTTC	CASSLPGTGELGGYTF
TRBJ2-3	TRBV7-8	.	TRBD1	TGTGCCAGCAGCCCGCAGACAGGGGTACGCACAGATACGCAGTATTTT	CASSPQTGVRTDTQYF
TRBJ1-2	TRBV21-1	.	.	TGTGCCAGCAGCAAAGGGCCCTATGGCTACACCTTC	CASSKGPYGYTF
TRBJ2-7	TRBV19	few	.	TGTGCCAGTAGTATCTATAGTTGGGGGGAGCAGTACTTC	CASSIYSWGEQYF
TRBJ2-7	TRBV7-9	few	TRBD1	TGTGCCAGCAGCTTAGCAGGACTAGGACAGGGGGCTTATGAGCAGTACTTC	CASSLAGLGQGAYEQYF
TRBJ1-1	TRBV14	large	TRBD1	TGTGCCAGCAGCCAGTCAGGGGGGGCTTTCTTT	CASSQSGGAFF
TRBJ1-6	TRBV27	.	TRBD1	TGTGCCAGCAGCAGGACTAGCAGGGGGCATAATTCACCCCTCCACTTT	CASSRTSRGHNSPLHF
TRBJ2-4	TRBV6-1	.	TRBD2	TGTGCCAGCAGCGGGACTAGCGGCACCAAAAACATTCAGTACTTC	CASSGTSGTKNIQYF